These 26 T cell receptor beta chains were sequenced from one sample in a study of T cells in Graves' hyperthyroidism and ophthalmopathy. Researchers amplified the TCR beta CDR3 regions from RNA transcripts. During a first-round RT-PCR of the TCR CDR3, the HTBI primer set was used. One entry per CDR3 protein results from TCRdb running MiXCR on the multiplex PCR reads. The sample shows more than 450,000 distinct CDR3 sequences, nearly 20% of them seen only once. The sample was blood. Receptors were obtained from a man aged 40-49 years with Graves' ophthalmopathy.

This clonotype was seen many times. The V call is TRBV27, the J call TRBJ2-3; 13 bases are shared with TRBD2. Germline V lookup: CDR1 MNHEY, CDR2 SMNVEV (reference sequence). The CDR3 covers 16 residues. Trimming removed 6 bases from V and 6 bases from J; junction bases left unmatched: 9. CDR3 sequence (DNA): TGTGCCAGCAGCTCCCGACTAGCGGGAGGACGGGATACGCAGTATTTT. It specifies CASSSRLAGGRDTQYF.

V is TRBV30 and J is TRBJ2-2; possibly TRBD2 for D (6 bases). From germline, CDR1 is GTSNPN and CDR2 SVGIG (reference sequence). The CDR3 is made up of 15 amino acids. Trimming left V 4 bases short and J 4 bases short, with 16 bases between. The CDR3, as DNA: TGTGCCTGGAAAAAGACTAGTTCAACCACCGGGGAGCTGTTTTTT. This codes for CAWKKTSSTTGELFF.

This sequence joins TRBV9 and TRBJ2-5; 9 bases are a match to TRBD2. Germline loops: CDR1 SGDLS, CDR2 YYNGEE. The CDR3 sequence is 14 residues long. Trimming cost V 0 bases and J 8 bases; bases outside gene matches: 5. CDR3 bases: TGTGCCAGCAGCGTAGTGGTAGCGGGAGCCACCCAGTACTTC. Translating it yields CASSVVVAGATQYF.

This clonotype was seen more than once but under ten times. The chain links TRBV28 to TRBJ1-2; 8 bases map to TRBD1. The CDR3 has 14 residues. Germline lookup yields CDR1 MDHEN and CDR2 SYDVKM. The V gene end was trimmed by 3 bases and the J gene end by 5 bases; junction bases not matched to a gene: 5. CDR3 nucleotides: TGTGCCAGCAGTTTGGATCGGACAGGGTATGGCTACACCTTC. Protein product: CASSLDRTGYGYTF.

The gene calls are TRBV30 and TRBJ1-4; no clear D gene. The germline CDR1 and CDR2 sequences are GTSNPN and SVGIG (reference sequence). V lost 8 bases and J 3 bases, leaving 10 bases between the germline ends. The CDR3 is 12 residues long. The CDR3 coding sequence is TGTGCCGCGGGCCGGCCTAATGAAAAACTGTTTTTT. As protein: CAAGRPNEKLFF.

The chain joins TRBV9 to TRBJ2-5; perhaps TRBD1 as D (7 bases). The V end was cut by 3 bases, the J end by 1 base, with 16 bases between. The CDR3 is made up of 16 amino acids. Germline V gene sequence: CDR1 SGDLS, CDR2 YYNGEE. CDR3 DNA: TGTGCCAGCAGCGCCGGACAGGAGGGGATCCAAGAGACCCAGTACTTC. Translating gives CASSAGQEGIQETQYF.

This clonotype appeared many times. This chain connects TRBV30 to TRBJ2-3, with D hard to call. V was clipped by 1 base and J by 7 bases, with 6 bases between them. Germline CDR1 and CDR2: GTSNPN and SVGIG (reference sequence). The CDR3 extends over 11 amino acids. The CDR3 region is CAWSGPHTQYF. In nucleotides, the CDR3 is TGTGCCTGGAGTGGTCCTCATACGCAGTATTTT.

CDR3 DNA: TGTGCCAGCAGCGGGGGGGTCAAAAACATTCAGTACTTC. This sequence encodes CASSGGVKNIQYF. V is TRBV12-3 or TRBV12-4 and J is TRBJ2-4; 8 bases line up with TRBD2. The V and J ends lost 6 bases and 3 bases, in that order; junction bases with no gene match: 1. The CDR3 is made up of 13 amino acids.

The DNA for the CDR3 is TGTGCCTGGAGTAGAGGGATTAATCAGCCCCAGCATTTT. Translated: CAWSRGINQPQHF. The chain joins TRBV30 to TRBJ1-5; D ambiguous. The germline V gene encodes CDR1 GTSNPN and CDR2 SVGIG (reference sequence). The germline V and J ends were trimmed by 2 bases and 4 bases, with 9 bases remaining between them. The CDR3 is made up of 13 amino acids.

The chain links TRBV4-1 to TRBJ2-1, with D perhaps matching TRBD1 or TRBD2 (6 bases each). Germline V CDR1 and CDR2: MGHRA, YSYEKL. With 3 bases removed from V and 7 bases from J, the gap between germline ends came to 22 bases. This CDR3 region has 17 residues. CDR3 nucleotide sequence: TGCGCCAGCAGCCATCCCCTAGCGAGGGGGATGGAGAATGAGCAGTTCTTC. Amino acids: CASSHPLARGMENEQFF.

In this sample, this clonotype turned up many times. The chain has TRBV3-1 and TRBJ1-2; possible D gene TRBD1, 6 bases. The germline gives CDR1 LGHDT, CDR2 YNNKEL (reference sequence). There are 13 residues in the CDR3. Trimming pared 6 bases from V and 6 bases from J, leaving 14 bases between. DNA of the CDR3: TGTGCCAGCAGAAGAAGGGGGGTGCATGGCTACACCTTC. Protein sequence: CASRRRGVHGYTF.

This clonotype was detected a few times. The chain's CDR3 is CSAPLERGKLGSSYNSPLHF. CDR3 in DNA: TGCAGTGCTCCCCTTGAGCGAGGAAAGCTAGGGAGCTCCTATAATTCACCCCTCCACTTT. V usage is TRBV20-1 and J usage is TRBJ1-6; D unresolved. There are 20 residues in the CDR3. Looked up from germline, CDR1 is DFQATT and CDR2 is SNEGSKA (reference sequence). V gave up 5 bases and J gave up 0 bases, with 26 bases separating them.

For the CDR3, the DNA is TGTGCCAGTAGTTTCCGGACAGGGTGGAACACTGAAGCTTTCTTT. Its protein product is CASSFRTGWNTEAFF. The rearrangement links TRBV19 to TRBJ1-1, with 8 bases lining up with TRBD1. Trimming took 5 bases from V and 1 from J; bases not matched to a gene: 6. The germline CDR1 and CDR2 sequences are LNHDA and SQIVND (reference sequence). The CDR3 is made up of 15 amino acids. Full variable domain (missing parts from reference TRBV19 and TRBJ1-1): DGGITQSPKYLFRKEGQNVTLSCEQNLNHDAMYWYRQDPGQGLRLIYYSQIVNDFQKGDIAEGYSVSREKKESFPLTVTSAQKNPTAFYLCASSFRTGWNTEAFFGQGTRLTVV.

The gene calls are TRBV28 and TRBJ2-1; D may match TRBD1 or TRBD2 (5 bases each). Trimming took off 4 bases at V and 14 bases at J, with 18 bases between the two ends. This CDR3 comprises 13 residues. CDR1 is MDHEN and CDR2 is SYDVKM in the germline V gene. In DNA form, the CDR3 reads TGTGCCAGCAGTTGGGGGTCCCGCCCGAGGGAGTTCTTC. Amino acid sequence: CASSWGSRPREFF.

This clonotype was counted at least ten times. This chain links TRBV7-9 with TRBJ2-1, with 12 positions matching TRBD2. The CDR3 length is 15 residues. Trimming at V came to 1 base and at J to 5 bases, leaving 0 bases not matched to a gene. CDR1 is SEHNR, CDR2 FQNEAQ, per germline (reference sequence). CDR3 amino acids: CASSLGTSGDNEQFF. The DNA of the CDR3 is TGTGCCAGCAGCTTAGGGACTAGCGGGGACAATGAGCAGTTCTTC.

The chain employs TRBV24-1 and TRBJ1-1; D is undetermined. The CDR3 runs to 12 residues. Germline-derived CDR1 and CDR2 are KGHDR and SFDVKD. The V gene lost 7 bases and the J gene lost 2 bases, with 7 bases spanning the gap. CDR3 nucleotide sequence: TGTGCCACCAGGGACGAAAACACTGAAGCTTTCTTT. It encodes CATRDENTEAFF.

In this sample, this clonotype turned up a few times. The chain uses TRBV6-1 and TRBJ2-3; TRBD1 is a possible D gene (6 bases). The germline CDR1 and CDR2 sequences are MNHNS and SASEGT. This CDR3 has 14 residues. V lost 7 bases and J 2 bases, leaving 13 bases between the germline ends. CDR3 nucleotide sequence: TGTGCCAGCACAGGGGTGACACTCACAGATACGCAGTATTTT. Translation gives CASTGVTLTDTQYF.

CDR3 region: CASSHPTSGSQNEQYF. The CDR3 coding sequence is TGCGCCAGCAGCCACCCGACCAGCGGCAGCCAAAACGAGCAGTACTTC. V usage is TRBV4-1 and J usage is TRBJ2-7, with a weak D call TRBD2 (5 bases). The CDR3 totals 16 residues. Germline values: CDR1 MGHRA, CDR2 YSYEKL. V was pared by 3 bases and J by 5 bases, with 20 bases between.

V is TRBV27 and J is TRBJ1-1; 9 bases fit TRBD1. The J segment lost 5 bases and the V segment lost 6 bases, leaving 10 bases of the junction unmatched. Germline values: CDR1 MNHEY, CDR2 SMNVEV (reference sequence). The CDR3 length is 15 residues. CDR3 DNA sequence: TGTGCCAGCAGGTTGACAGGGGGTTCGGGGACTGAAGCTTTCTTT. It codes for CASRLTGGSGTEAFF.

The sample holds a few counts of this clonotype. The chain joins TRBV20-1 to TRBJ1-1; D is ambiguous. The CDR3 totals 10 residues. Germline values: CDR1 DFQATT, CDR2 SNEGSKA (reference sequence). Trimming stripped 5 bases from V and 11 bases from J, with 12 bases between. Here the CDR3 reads CSARGFRAFF. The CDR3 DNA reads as TGCAGTGCTCGGGGATTTCGCGCTTTCTTT.

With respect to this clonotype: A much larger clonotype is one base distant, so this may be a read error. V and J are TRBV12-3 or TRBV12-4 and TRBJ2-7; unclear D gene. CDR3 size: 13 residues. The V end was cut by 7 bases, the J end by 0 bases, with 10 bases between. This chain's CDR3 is CASNLQTSYEQYF. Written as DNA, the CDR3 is TGTGCCAGCAACTTACAGACCTCCTACGAGCAGTACTTC.

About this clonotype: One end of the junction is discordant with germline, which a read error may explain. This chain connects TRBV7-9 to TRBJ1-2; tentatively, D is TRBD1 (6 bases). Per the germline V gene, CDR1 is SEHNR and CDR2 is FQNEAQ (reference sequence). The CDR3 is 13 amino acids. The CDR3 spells CGSSRTDNYGYTF. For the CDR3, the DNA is TGTGGCAGCAGCAGGACAGATAACTATGGCTACACCTTC.

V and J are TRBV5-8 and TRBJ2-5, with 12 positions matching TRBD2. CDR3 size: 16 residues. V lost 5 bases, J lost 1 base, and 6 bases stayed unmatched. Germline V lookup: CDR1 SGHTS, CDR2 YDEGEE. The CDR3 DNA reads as TGTGCCAGCAGTCCCGGACTAGCGGGGCTCCAAGAGACCCAGTACTTC. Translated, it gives CASSPGLAGLQETQYF.

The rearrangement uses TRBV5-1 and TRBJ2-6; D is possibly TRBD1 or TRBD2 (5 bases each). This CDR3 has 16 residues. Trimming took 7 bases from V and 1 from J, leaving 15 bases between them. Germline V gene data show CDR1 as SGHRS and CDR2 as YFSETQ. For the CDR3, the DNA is TGCGCCAGCCGCCTACCGGGACGGTCTGGGGCCAACGTCCTGACTTTC. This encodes CASRLPGRSGANVLTF.

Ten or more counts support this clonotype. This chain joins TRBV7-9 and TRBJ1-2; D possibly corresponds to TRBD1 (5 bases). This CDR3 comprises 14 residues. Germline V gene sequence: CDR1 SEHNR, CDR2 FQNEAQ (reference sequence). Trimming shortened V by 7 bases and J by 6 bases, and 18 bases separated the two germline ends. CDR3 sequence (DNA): TGTGCCAGCACCCTCAGCTCAGGGATAAATGGCTACACCTTC. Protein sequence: CASTLSSGINGYTF.

CDR3 protein: CSAVAGFYNEQFF. The DNA of the CDR3 is TGCAGTGCTGTAGCGGGATTTTACAATGAGCAGTTCTTC. The gene calls are TRBV20-1 and TRBJ2-1; 8 nucleotides align to TRBD2. V dropped 5 bases and J dropped 4; count of bases not matched to a gene: 4. The CDR3 is 13 residues long. The germline gives CDR1 DFQATT, CDR2 SNEGSKA (reference sequence).